The T cell receptor beta chain under discussion was sequenced for a study of blood T cell repertoires in COVID-19. Study as a whole: Samples of COVID-19 (acute and convalescent) were obtained from the United States, Italy and Spain. T cells, B-cell-depleted T cells, or PBMCs supplied cDNA or gDNA.

Original data processing: Estimation of nucleated cell counts relied on the amplification of reference gene primers. Profiled with immunoSEQ multiplex PCR; TCRdb holds only in-frame clones, not every one. For V, J and clone size, that table is used; D and trimming come from the DNA. The sample has around 88,000 clones; over 70% are singletons. This sequence was found in a man between 50 and 59 years old who had recovered from COVID-19. The specimen was peripheral blood.

The CDR3 spells CASSSRRPTDTQYF. In DNA form, the CDR3 reads TGTGCCAGCAGTTCGCGGAGACCCACAGATACGCAGTATTTT. This chain connects TRBV6-2 or TRBV6-3 to TRBJ2-3, with D hard to call. V was cut by 4 bases and J by 2 bases, with 10 bases left in between. CDR3 length: 14 residues. Germline V gene sequence: CDR1 MNHEY, CDR2 SVGEGT.